The source of this TCR beta chain is a study of CD8 T cells in ankylosing spondylitis. Points from the study as a whole: Past studies reported some motif variants in reactive arthritis synovial fluid and blood.

Generation of TCR beta libraries employed quantitative 5'-RACE incorporating molecular barcodes. TCRdb ran MiXCR on the 5' RACE reads and lists one entry per CDR3 protein. The sample holds roughly 150,000 distinct CDR3 sequences, about a third seen once. Concerning this clonotype itself: Its antigen is undetermined.

Per germline, CDR1 KGHSY and CDR2 FQNENV. V lost 2 bases and J lost 1, with 8 bases in between. This CDR3 comprises 14 residues. The sequence derives from a male donor with ankylosing spondylitis. The chain joins TRBV16 to TRBJ1-2, with TRBD1 as a possible D gene (5 bases). Source material: synovial fluid, either unsorted or a sorted T cell fraction (not recorded which). The CDR3 reads CASSQQGFNYGYTF. DNA of the CDR3: TGTGCCAGCAGCCAACAGGGATTTAACTATGGCTACACCTTC.